The 8 T cell receptor beta chains below were found in one sample sequenced in a study of shared clonotypes between healthy human individuals. The repertoire was sequenced with immunoSEQ multiplex PCR; TCRdb's copy has only in-frame clones and lacks some. Of 2,500,000 or so clones in the sample, around 90% were seen once. The sequenced sample was naive CD4+ T cells sorted from blood. Subset described: CD45RA+ positively selected. Every receptor here comes from a man between 18 and 35 years old in good health.

This chain connects TRBV19 to TRBJ1-1; 8 bases map to TRBD1. The CDR3 is made up of 15 amino acids. The trim removed 3 bases at V and 0 bases at J, leaving 3 bases unmatched. Germline V gene data show CDR1 as LNHDA and CDR2 as SQIVND (reference sequence). CDR3 in amino acids: CASSMGTGLNTEAFF. In DNA form, the CDR3 reads TGTGCCAGTAGTATGGGGACAGGCTTGAACACTGAAGCTTTCTTT. Filled out from reference TRBV19 and TRBJ1-1, the complete variable domain reads DGGITQSPKYLFRKEGQNVTLSCEQNLNHDAMYWYRQDPGQGLRLIYYSQIVNDFQKGDIAEGYSVSREKKESFPLTVTSAQKNPTAFYLCASSMGTGLNTEAFFGQGTRLTVV.

The chain carries TRBV7-2 and TRBJ2-7; 7 positions agree with TRBD2. Germline V gives CDR1 SGHTA, CDR2 FQGNSA. With V trimmed by 5 bases and J by 1 base, 11 bases remained unmatched. The CDR3 has 16 amino acids. The CDR3 coding sequence is TGTGCCAGCAGCGCCCATGGCGGGAGAAGGTCCTACGAGCAGTACTTC. It codes for CASSAHGGRRSYEQYF.

In the case of this clone: Other nucleotide sequences from this sample produce the same CDR3. This chain connects TRBV7-9 to TRBJ2-3; the D is unclear. The CDR3 covers 14 residues. V was clipped by 3 bases and J by 1 base, with 8 bases between them. Germline loops: CDR1 SEHNR, CDR2 FQNEAQ (reference sequence). The CDR3 loop reads CASSFLSGTDTQYF. In DNA form, the CDR3 reads TGTGCCAGCAGCTTTTTAAGCGGCACAGATACGCAGTATTTT.

This chain joins TRBV4-3 and TRBJ2-1; TRBD2 aligns across 11 bases. V gave up 1 base and J gave up 15 bases; unmatched junction bases: 14. The CDR3 is 16 amino acids. The germline V gene has CDR1 LGHNA and CDR2 YSLEER. As DNA, the CDR3 is TGCGCCAGCAGCCAAGTCATAGCGGGAGGGCCCAGTGGCATGTTCTTC. This codes for CASSQVIAGGPSGMFF.

The J gene is TRBJ2-3, the V gene TRBV14; 13 bases fit TRBD2. The CDR3 totals 16 residues. Germline V gives CDR1 SGHDN, CDR2 FVKESK. Trimming removed 4 bases from V and 3 bases from J; junction bases left unmatched: 4. DNA of the CDR3: TGTGCCAGCAGCCCCCTGACTAGCGGGGGGACAGATACGCAGTATTTT. Amino acids: CASSPLTSGGTDTQYF.

In its sample, this clone was seen a few times. The sample contains more than one DNA sequence encoding this CDR3. The V and J genes are TRBV7-9 and TRBJ2-7, with no clear D. Germline V gene lookup returns CDR1 SEHNR and CDR2 FQNEAQ (reference sequence). The V end was cut by 5 bases, the J end by 2 bases, with 7 bases between. The CDR3 spans 12 residues. The CDR3 loop is CASSRDTYEQYF. The CDR3 region has the DNA TGTGCCAGCAGCCGTGACACCTACGAGCAGTACTTC.

The chain recombines TRBV4-3 with TRBJ2-7; a weak D match, TRBD2 (6 bases). V gave up 1 base and J gave up 5 bases, with 9 bases separating them. The CDR3 runs to 13 residues. The germline V gene encodes CDR1 LGHNA and CDR2 YSLEER. CDR3 protein: CASSQVGGHEQYF. The CDR3 coding sequence is TGCGCCAGCAGCCAAGTGGGAGGACACGAGCAGTACTTC.

The rearrangement joins TRBV30 to TRBJ1-3; D call uncertain. The V end lost 2 bases, the J end lost 4 bases, and 15 bases lay between the germline ends. The CDR3 runs 15 residues. Germline values: CDR1 GTSNPN, CDR2 SVGIG (reference sequence). This CDR3 reads CAWSLGWTGGNTIYF. CDR3 sequence (DNA): TGTGCCTGGAGTTTAGGTTGGACGGGGGGAAACACCATATATTTT.